Listed below are T cell receptor beta chains from one sample, sequenced in a study of CD8 T cells in ankylosing spondylitis. A single record per CDR3 protein comes from TCRdb applying MiXCR to the 5' RACE reads. The data contain approximately 340,000 distinct CDR3 sequences, about 15% of them singletons. Input material: blood, either unsorted or a sorted T cell fraction (not recorded which). All receptors derive from a male donor with ankylosing spondylitis or in good health (not recorded which). The CDR3 runs from the conserved cysteine through the conserved F or W. D genes are given only for firm matches. Size is stated for part of the rows, as once, few or many counts, or as a class when the clone is expanded.

v_gene	d_gene	abundance	j_gene	CDR3nt	CDR3aa
TRBV6-5	-	-	TRBJ1-1	TGTGCCAGCAGTTACTCGAACTTGAACACTGAAGCTTTCTTT	CASSYSNLNTEAFF
TRBV29-1	TRBD1	many	TRBJ2-3	TGCAGCGTTGAAGGCGACAGGGAATCCACAGATACGCAGTATTTT	CSVEGDRESTDTQYF
TRBV5-1	-	once	TRBJ2-3	TGCGCCAGCAGCGAGGGGCCGGCAGATACGCAGTATTTT	CASSEGPADTQYF
TRBV20-1	TRBD2	many	TRBJ2-3	TGCAGTGCCGGACTAGACACAGATACGCAGTATTTT	CSAGLDTDTQYF
TRBV5-1	TRBD2	-	TRBJ2-5	TGCGCCAGCAGTAGCGGGGGAGTACAAGAGACCCAGTACTTC	CASSSGGVQETQYF
TRBV20-1	-	many	TRBJ1-1	TGCAGTGCTTCGGACTGGAACACTGAAGCTTTCTTT	CSASDWNTEAFF
TRBV11-3	TRBD1	few	TRBJ2-2	TGTGCCAGCACCCTAAGGGGGCCGGGGACCGGGGAGCTGTTTTTT	CASTLRGPGTGELFF
TRBV20-1	-	-	TRBJ2-3	TGCAGTGCTAGTCCTAGCACAGATACGCAGTATTTT	CSASPSTDTQYF
TRBV5-1	-	-	TRBJ2-3	TGCGCCAGCAGAGACAGTTCCCGGGGGGATACGCAGTATTTT	CASRDSSRGDTQYF
TRBV12-3/TRBV12-4	-	-	TRBJ1-4	TGTGCCAGCAGTTTTTTCCGTGGTGAAAAACTGTTTTTT	CASSFFRGEKLFF
TRBV5-1	TRBD2	-	TRBJ2-6	TGCGCCAGCAGCTTTGGGACGGGAGGATCTGGGGCCAACGTCCTGACTTTC	CASSFGTGGSGANVLTF
TRBV12-3/TRBV12-4	TRBD2	-	TRBJ2-7	TGTGCCAGCAGTCCGGGGACTAGCGGGTCTCCTCGCTTC	CASSPGTSGSPRF
TRBV12-3/TRBV12-4	-	many	TRBJ1-2	TGTGCCAGCAGTTTAGCGCGGGACTATGGCTACACCTTC	CASSLARDYGYTF
TRBV12-3/TRBV12-4	-	few	TRBJ2-1	TGTGCCAGCATTCGGGCGGGGACCTACAATGAGCAGTTCTTC	CASIRAGTYNEQFF
TRBV12-3/TRBV12-4	TRBD2	few	TRBJ2-4	TGTGCCAGCAGGGCGGGGACTAGCGGGGGCAAAAACATTCAGTACTTC	CASRAGTSGGKNIQYF
TRBV6-1	TRBD1	many	TRBJ2-1	TGTGCCACCGGGACAGCTACGCTCAATGAGCAGTTCTTC	CATGTATLNEQFF
TRBV20-1	TRBD2	-	TRBJ2-2	TGCAGTGCTAGAGTTCCGGGACTAGCGGGGGGTAACACCGGGGAGCTGTTTTTT	CSARVPGLAGGNTGELFF
TRBV12-3/TRBV12-4	-	few	TRBJ2-1	TGTGCCAGCAAGAGGTTGAACCAGGGGTACAATGAGCAGTTCTTC	CASKRLNQGYNEQFF
TRBV19	-	few	TRBJ2-3	TGTGCCAGTAGCCCCAACGCAAGGAGCACAGATACGCAGTATTTT	CASSPNARSTDTQYF
TRBV2	-	-	TRBJ2-1	TGTGCCAGTCTACGCGTAGGGACCGAGCAGTTCTTC	CASLRVGTEQFF
TRBV11-2	-	few	TRBJ1-6	TGTGCCAGCAGCTCAGCAGGGGACAATTCACCCCTCCACTTT	CASSSAGDNSPLHF
TRBV9	TRBD2	-	TRBJ2-4	TGTGCCAGCAGCACTCGGACTAGCGGGGTTCAGTACTTC	CASSTRTSGVQYF
TRBV12-3/TRBV12-4	TRBD1	-	TRBJ2-7	TGTGCCAGCAGTTCCTTTCATTTCGACAGGGCCACCTCCTACGAGCAGTACTTC	CASSSFHFDRATSYEQYF
TRBV27	-	few	TRBJ2-7	TGTGCCACCTCCTCAGGGTTCCACGAGCAGTACTTC	CATSSGFHEQYF
TRBV5-1	-	many	TRBJ1-1	TGCGCCAGCAGCTTGGAGGGGATCCTCCCTGAAGCTTTCTTT	CASSLEGILPEAFF
TRBV5-1	-	many	TRBJ2-3	TGCGCCAGCAGCTTGGGTGGTTCTACAGATACGCAGTATTTT	CASSLGGSTDTQYF
TRBV12-5	-	few	TRBJ2-3	TGTGCTAGTGGTTTGTCCGGCGCAGATACGCAGTATTTT	CASGLSGADTQYF
TRBV4-1	TRBD1	few	TRBJ1-1	TGCGCCAGCAGTTTATCCCGAAGGACAGGGAGGACTGAAGCTTTCTTT	CASSLSRRTGRTEAFF
TRBV11-2	TRBD1	many	TRBJ1-2	TGTGCCAGCAGCTTAGGGACAGGGTATAACTATGGCTACACCTTC	CASSLGTGYNYGYTF
TRBV10-2	-	-	TRBJ2-1	TGCGCCAGCACCGGGACTTTGTACAATGAGCAGTTCTTC	CASTGTLYNEQFF
TRBV5-1	-	few	TRBJ1-6	TGCGCCAGCAGCGAAAGGGGAACCCTCCACTTT	CASSERGTLHF
TRBV5-6	-	few	TRBJ1-5	TGTGCCAGCAGCATAGGGCCAACGGGCAATCAGCCCCAGCATTTT	CASSIGPTGNQPQHF
TRBV19	-	few	TRBJ1-1	TGTGCCAGTACCCGTAGGAGTATGTTGAACACTGAAGCTTTCTTT	CASTRRSMLNTEAFF
TRBV6-5	-	-	TRBJ2-1	TGTGCCAGCAGTTCGGGTCCTGGGCAGTTCTTC	CASSSGPGQFF
TRBV11-2	-	-	TRBJ1-3	TGTGCCAGCAGCTTAGATCCCTCTGGGAGGGGCCCAGGAAACACCATATATTTT	CASSLDPSGRGPGNTIYF
TRBV15	-	many	TRBJ1-5	TGTGCCACCGCGGGGGGCCCTAATCAGCCCCAGCATTTT	CATAGGPNQPQHF
TRBV19	-	few	TRBJ2-6	TGTGCCAGTAGTGCCGGACAGCCCTCTGGGGCCAACGTCCTGACTTTC	CASSAGQPSGANVLTF
TRBV7-9	-	-	TRBJ2-7	TGTGCCAGCAGCTTTTCAGGAATTGGAGAGCAGTACTTC	CASSFSGIGEQYF
TRBV29-1	TRBD2	few	TRBJ2-7	TGCAGCGTCGCGACTAGCGGGGGTAACGAGCAGTACTTC	CSVATSGGNEQYF
TRBV5-1	TRBD1	many	TRBJ1-1	TGCGCCAGCAGCCGAGGGGGCGAAAACACTGAAGCTTTCTTT	CASSRGGENTEAFF
TRBV5-1	-	many	TRBJ1-1	TGCGCCAGCACGGCCCAGGGTCTCGACACTGAAGCTTTCTTT	CASTAQGLDTEAFF
TRBV25-1	-	few	TRBJ2-2	TGTGCCAGCAGGGGCCCATATCTGAACACCGGGGAGCTGTTTTTT	CASRGPYLNTGELFF
TRBV20-1	-	few	TRBJ2-1	TGCAGTGCTGTGCCGGGACTGACTGTAACTAGCTCCTACAATGAGCAGTTCTTC	CSAVPGLTVTSSYNEQFF
TRBV7-9	TRBD1	few	TRBJ1-1	TGTGCCAGCAGCCACCCGGGACAGGGCGGGACTGAAGCTTTCTTT	CASSHPGQGGTEAFF
TRBV7-2	-	few	TRBJ1-2	TGTGCCAGCAGCTTCAGTATCCCCAACTATGGCTACACCTTC	CASSFSIPNYGYTF
TRBV5-5	-	many	TRBJ1-1	TGTGCCAGCAGCTTGGAGAAGCGAACTGAAGCTTTCTTT	CASSLEKRTEAFF
TRBV5-6	TRBD2	-	TRBJ2-5	TGTGCCAGCAGCTTTTCGGGACTAGCGGCTGACCAAGAGACCCAGTACTTC	CASSFSGLAADQETQYF